This passage covers 18 T cell receptor beta chains from one sample sequenced in a study of blood T cells in healthy people across ages (dated by TCRdb to between 2014 and 2017). The receptor library was made with 5' RACE. Data came from an Illumina HiSeq 2500. A second PCR of about 7 to 12 cycles was run with a J-beta primer mix and a sample-barcoded 5' primer. TCRdb ran its own pipeline on the public reads, namely fastp trimming at Q25 and MiXCR clone calling, and kept in-frame beta chains. Each CDR3 protein gets just one entry, which takes the most common genes and DNA from the rows behind it. The sample includes about 760,000 distinct CDR3 sequences, with 25% observed a single time. The ten largest clones add up to just under 9.5% of the sample. The same sample was also used in a study of T cells of mothers and their children.

The specimen was blood. The source is a boy between 10 and 17 years old in good health.

This clonotype showed up just a few times. The chain is built from TRBV7-2 and TRBJ1-2; no definite D call. The ends were cut back, 1 base at V and 9 bases at J, with 18 bases in the middle. Germline-derived CDR1 and CDR2 are SGHTA and FQGNSA. CDR3 size: 15 residues. The chain's CDR3 is CASSLGWTDYVSYTF. The CDR3 nucleotides are TGTGCCAGCAGCTTAGGGTGGACCGACTATGTAAGCTACACCTTC.

This chain links TRBV7-9 with TRBJ1-1; D uncertain. V shed 7 bases and J shed 5 bases, with 8 bases lying between them. This CDR3 spans 11 amino acids. Germline V CDR1 and CDR2: SEHNR, FQNEAQ (reference sequence). This CDR3 reads CASTGSTEAFF. The CDR3 bases are TGTGCCAGCACGGGGTCAACTGAAGCTTTCTTT.

The chain links TRBV7-2 to TRBJ2-5, with 10 positions matching TRBD1. The better agreement between TRBJ2-1 and the DNA end casts doubt on the J call. There are 16 residues in the CDR3. Germline-derived CDR1 and CDR2 are SGHTA and FQGNSA. CDR3 nucleotide sequence: TGTGCCAGCAGCCAACGTGGGACAGGGGAAATGGATGAGCAGTTCTTC. Amino acid sequence: CASSQRGTGEMDEQFF.

This clonotype was observed a few times. The chain combines TRBV6-1 with TRBJ2-4, with D tentatively TRBD1 or TRBD2 (5 bases each). Trimming pared 5 bases from V and 0 bases from J, leaving 11 bases between. This CDR3 region has 15 residues. Germline-derived CDR1 and CDR2 are MNHNS and SASEGT. The DNA of the CDR3 is TGTGCCAGCAGTCGAGAGGGGCTAGCCAAAAACATTCAGTACTTC. Residues: CASSREGLAKNIQYF.

This rearrangement joins TRBV7-8 to TRBJ1-5; D not resolved. In germline, CDR1 is SGHVS, CDR2 FQNEAQ. V lost 2 bases and J 0 bases, leaving 8 bases between the germline ends. This CDR3 has 15 residues. CDR3 DNA: TGTGCCAGCAGCTTATACGAGGATAGCAATCAGCCCCAGCATTTT. Translating it yields CASSLYEDSNQPQHF.

The rearrangement links TRBV27 to TRBJ2-1; D possibly corresponds to TRBD2 (7 bases). The ends were cut back, 3 bases at V and 6 bases at J, with 21 bases in the middle. The germline gives CDR1 MNHEY, CDR2 SMNVEV (reference sequence). The CDR3 has 17 residues. This CDR3 is CASSLGGAGARPNEQFF. The CDR3 DNA is TGTGCCAGCAGTTTGGGGGGGGCGGGGGCACGACCCAATGAGCAGTTCTTC.

The CDR3 DNA reads TGTGCCAGCAGCTTTACAGGAGTCGCACTGAGCCGCAATAATGAAAAACTGTTTTTT. This translates into CASSFTGVALSRNNEKLFF. The V call is TRBV7-8, the J call TRBJ1-4; weak D call: TRBD1 (5 bases). Germline CDR1 SGHVS, CDR2 FQNEAQ. CDR3 length: 19 amino acids. The V and J ends lost 3 bases and 4 bases respectively, with 24 bases between them.

CDR3 sequence: CAGCREPETEQYF. CDR3 in DNA: TGTGCCGGGTGCCGGGAGCCGGAGACCGAGCAGTACTTC. This rearrangement joins TRBV6-6 to TRBJ2-7; a weak D match, TRBD2 (6 bases). Germline V gene lookup returns CDR1 MNHNY and CDR2 SVGAGI (reference sequence). The CDR3 runs 13 residues. Trimming took off 11 bases at V and 6 bases at J, with 20 bases between the two ends.

This rearrangement joins TRBV15 to TRBJ2-4; the D gene is possibly TRBD1 (5 bases). V shed 5 bases and J shed 1 base, with 18 bases lying between them. The germline V gene has CDR1 LNHNV and CDR2 YYDKDF (reference sequence). The CDR3 covers 17 residues. The CDR3 is CATSDRMGLSAKNIQYF. Here the CDR3 DNA reads TGTGCCACCAGCGACCGAATGGGGCTCTCTGCCAAAAACATTCAGTACTTC.

The CDR3 spells CASSTKGGYTF. The CDR3 coding sequence is TGTGCCAGCAGTACAAAGGGAGGCTACACCTTC. The chain links TRBV12-3 or TRBV12-4 to TRBJ1-2, with unresolved D. This CDR3 contains 11 residues. The V and J ends lost 5 bases and 8 bases respectively, with 9 bases between them.

In DNA form, the CDR3 reads TGTGCCAGCAGCCCGACAGGGACGAGCTCCTACGAGCAGTACTTC. Its translation: CASSPTGTSSYEQYF. The chain has TRBV7-2 and TRBJ2-7, with TRBD1 matching over 7 bases. Germline V gene data show CDR1 as SGHTA and CDR2 as FQGNSA. There are 15 residues in the CDR3. The V segment lost 5 bases and the J segment 0 bases; nucleotides outside the gene matches: 7.

V gene TRBV14 combines with J gene TRBJ1-1, with D unresolved. V was pared by 4 bases and J by 0 bases, with 9 bases between. This CDR3 has 14 residues. The V gene's germline CDR1 is SGHDN and CDR2 FVKESK. CDR3 in amino acids: CASSPRWLNTEAFF. DNA of the CDR3: TGTGCCAGCAGCCCCCGCTGGTTGAACACTGAAGCTTTCTTT. Filled out from reference TRBV14 and TRBJ1-1, the complete variable domain reads EAGVTQFPSHSVIEKGQTVTLRCDPISGHDNLYWYRRVMGKEIKFLLHFVKESKQDESGMPNNRFLAERTGGTYSTLKVQPAELEDSGVYFCASSPRWLNTEAFFGQGTRLTVV.

The chain carries TRBV29-1 and TRBJ2-7; 12 bases agree with TRBD2. The trim removed 5 bases at V and 6 bases at J, leaving 8 bases unmatched. This CDR3 has 14 residues. Germline V gene sequence: CDR1 SQVTM, CDR2 ANQGSEA. CDR3 DNA: TGCAGCGTTACTGGCCTAGCGGGAGGGTCCGAGCAGTACTTC. Protein sequence: CSVTGLAGGSEQYF.

In this sample, this clonotype turned up a few times. Sequence at one end of the junction differs from germline and may be a read error. The gene calls are TRBV18 and TRBJ2-5, with unresolved D. The germline CDR1 and CDR2 sequences are KGHSH and LQKENI. The CDR3 has 12 amino acids. CDR3 in DNA: TGTGCCAGCTCCACCCTCGCCGCGGCTCACGCCTTC. This translates into CASSTLAAAHAF.

The chain uses TRBV29-1 and TRBJ2-3; TRBD2 matches at 12 bases. The V gene's germline CDR1 is SQVTM and CDR2 ANQGSEA. J lost 0 bases, V lost 3 bases, and 7 bases had no gene match. The CDR3 has 17 amino acids. The chain's CDR3 is CSVDEGLAGQSTDTQYF. In DNA, the CDR3 is TGCAGCGTTGATGAGGGACTAGCGGGTCAAAGCACAGATACGCAGTATTTT.

This clonotype appeared many times. This chain uses TRBV28 with TRBJ2-1; 7 positions match TRBD2. This CDR3 region has 13 residues. From germline, CDR1 is MDHEN and CDR2 SYDVKM. V lost 3 bases and J lost 6; bases outside the gene matches: 2. CDR3 sequence (DNA): TGTGCCAGCAGTTTTTCGGGAGGCAATGAGCAGTTCTTC. Amino acids: CASSFSGGNEQFF. Full variable domain (missing parts from reference TRBV28 and TRBJ2-1): DVKVTQSSRYLVKRTGEKVFLECVQDMDHENMFWYRQDPGLGLRLIYFSYDVKMKEKGDIPEGYSVSREKKERFSLILESASTNQTSMYLCASSFSGGNEQFFGPGTRLTVL.

The chain is built from TRBV29-1 and TRBJ2-3, with TRBD2 as a possible D gene (5 bases). The CDR3 runs 13 residues. From germline, CDR1 is SQVTM and CDR2 ANQGSEA. V gave up 4 bases and J gave up 4 bases, with 12 bases separating them. CDR3 in amino acids: CSVVPTGSDTQYF. The CDR3 DNA sequence: TGCAGCGTTGTCCCTACGGGATCAGATACGCAGTATTTT.

Here the CDR3 DNA reads TGTGCCAGCAGTTTGACGACAGGGTCTTGGGAGCAGTTCTTC. Translating it yields CASSLTTGSWEQFF. The rearrangement joins TRBV7-2 to TRBJ2-1; 7 nucleotides line up with TRBD1. The germline CDR1 and CDR2 sequences are SGHTA and FQGNSA. J was trimmed by 10 bases and V by 6 bases; bases with no gene match: 12. The CDR3 totals 14 residues.